Listed below are T cell receptor beta chains from one sample, sequenced in a study of blood T cell repertoires in COVID-19. Assay used: immunoSEQ multiplex PCR; TCRdb lists only in-frame clones, some missing. The sample carries 200,000 to 300,000 clones, 86% recorded once. The specimen was peripheral blood. These receptors all come from a man older than 75 with acute or convalescent COVID-19. CDR3s include the opening cysteine and the closing phenylalanine or tryptophan. Fields, in order: V gene, D gene, J gene, clone size, CDR3 DNA, CDR3 protein. A D gene is named only where the DNA matches it firmly. Size tells how often a clone was seen (once, few, many) or the class of an expanded clone, and some rows leave it out.

TRBV29-1,TRBD1,TRBJ1-5,-,TGCAGCGTTCAAGACAGGGCGGGCAATCAGCCCCAGCATTTT,CSVQDRAGNQPQHF
TRBV28,TRBD1,TRBJ1-1,-,TGTGCCAGCGGGACAGGGCAAGCTTTCTTT,CASGTGQAFF
TRBV28,-,TRBJ1-1,-,TGTGCCAGCAGTTTATCGGGGTCAGCTTTCTTT,CASSLSGSAFF
TRBV27,TRBD2,TRBJ2-4,few,TGTGCCAGCAAGGGACTAGCGGGGAAGGTAAACATTCAGTACTTC,CASKGLAGKVNIQYF
TRBV28,TRBD1,TRBJ2-3,-,TGTGCCAGCAGTTGGGGGACAGTCGACATGACAGATACGCAGTATTTT,CASSWGTVDMTDTQYF
TRBV19,-,TRBJ1-2,-,TGTGCCAGTAGTATAGATTCCCGGAACTATGGCTACACCTTC,CASSIDSRNYGYTF
TRBV19,-,TRBJ1-2,-,TGTGCCAGTAGTATAGGACGGGGTCCTAACTATGGCTACACCTTC,CASSIGRGPNYGYTF
TRBV11-2,TRBD2,TRBJ2-1,-,TGTGCCAGCAGCTCCCGCCCGTCTAGCGGGAGGTACAATGAGCAGTTCTTC,CASSSRPSSGRYNEQFF
TRBV5-4,TRBD2,TRBJ2-1,-,TGTGCCAGCAGCTCGCCGGGACTAGCGTCTGTTGAGCAGTTCTTC,CASSSPGLASVEQFF
TRBV3-1/TRBV3-2,-,TRBJ2-7,-,TGTGCCAGCAGCCCGGGAGCCTACGAGCAGTACTTC,CASSPGAYEQYF
TRBV6-5,-,TRBJ2-5,-,TGTGCCAGCAGCTTTATGGCACAAGAGACCCAGTACTTC,CASSFMAQETQYF
TRBV7-2,TRBD2,TRBJ2-7,-,TGTGCCAGCAGCTTAGTACAAATTAGCGGGGGGTACGAGCAGTACTTC,CASSLVQISGGYEQYF
TRBV27,TRBD1,TRBJ2-3,-,TGTGCCAGCAGTTCCGACAGGGGCGGCACAGATACGCAGTATTTT,CASSSDRGGTDTQYF
TRBV6-6,-,TRBJ1-5,once,TGTGCCAGCACGACAGGAAGGTATCAGCCCCAGCATTTT,CASTTGRYQPQHF
TRBV3-1/TRBV3-2,TRBD1,TRBJ1-2,once,TGTGCCAGCAGCCAAGGAGGGGGCACCTATGGCTACACCTTC,CASSQGGGTYGYTF
TRBV19,TRBD1,TRBJ1-5,-,TGTGCCAGTAGGTACTCGGACAGGGGCAATCAGCCCCAGCATTTT,CASRYSDRGNQPQHF
TRBV10-3,TRBD2,TRBJ2-2,once,TGTGCCTACGGGAGGGAGAACACCGGGGAGCTGTTTTTT,CAYGRENTGELFF
TRBV7-2,-,TRBJ2-5,-,TGTGCCAGCAGCGGCGGCCATGTAGAGACCCAGTACTTC,CASSGGHVETQYF
TRBV28,-,TRBJ1-5,-,TGTGCCAGCAGTCTGATTACCCGAGGCAATCAGCCCCAGCATTTT,CASSLITRGNQPQHF
TRBV28,TRBD2,TRBJ2-5,-,TGTGCCAGCAGTAGCGGGGGGCCTGTGGAGACCCAGTACTTC,CASSSGGPVETQYF
TRBV5-1,-,TRBJ2-3,-,TGCGCCAGCAGCTTGGGAGCAGGCCGCACAGATACGCAGTATTTT,CASSLGAGRTDTQYF
TRBV10-3,-,TRBJ1-5,-,TGTGCCTCCGGGGTTGACAGGAGCAATCAGCCCCAGCATTTT,CASGVDRSNQPQHF
TRBV4-2,TRBD2,TRBJ2-4,-,TGTGCCAGCAGCCAAGAAAAGGGTACTAGCGGGGATCGGAGGGTCAAAAACATTCAGTACTTC,CASSQEKGTSGDRRVKNIQYF
TRBV10-3,TRBD1,TRBJ2-1,-,TGTGCCATCAATCCGGGGACAGGGGACAATGAGCAGTTCTTC,CAINPGTGDNEQFF
TRBV12-3/TRBV12-4,-,TRBJ2-3,once,TGTGCCAGCAGTCCCCGGAGGGCCGGTACGCAGTATTTT,CASSPRRAGTQYF
TRBV6-5,TRBD1,TRBJ1-1,-,TGTGCCAGCAGTAACGGACAGGGAGGCACTGAAGCTTTCTTT,CASSNGQGGTEAFF
TRBV2,-,TRBJ1-4,-,TGTGCCAGCAGTGACGGGGGAGGTGAAAAACTGTTTTTT,CASSDGGGEKLFF
TRBV27,TRBD1,TRBJ1-2,-,TGTGCCAGCAGTCCGGGACAGGGGAAGGGCTATGGCTACACCTTC,CASSPGQGKGYGYTF
TRBV5-1,TRBD1,TRBJ2-5,-,TGCGCCAGCAGCCGGGCGGGACAGGGAGTATCGGAGACCCAGTACTTC,CASSRAGQGVSETQYF
TRBV7-2,-,TRBJ1-5,-,TGTGCCAGCAGCTTAGCAGGGGCGCCCGCTAATCAGCCCCAGCATTTT,CASSLAGAPANQPQHF
TRBV2,-,TRBJ2-2,-,TGTGCCAGCAGGCCAGAGAACACCGGGGAGCTGTTTTTT,CASRPENTGELFF
TRBV10-2,-,TRBJ2-7,once,TGCGCCAGCAGAGGTGGGGCAGAGTCACACTACGAGCAGTACTTC,CASRGGAESHYEQYF
TRBV7-2,-,TRBJ1-3,-,TGTGCCAGCAGCTTAGCCACAGGGACCTACTCTGGAAACACCATATATTTT,CASSLATGTYSGNTIYF
TRBV15,-,TRBJ1-2,-,TGTGCCACCAGCAGAGATCCTACAGGGAACTATGGCTACACCTTC,CATSRDPTGNYGYTF
TRBV29-1,-,TRBJ2-1,-,TGCAGCGTTGAAGGGGTCGCACAGGGCTACAATGAGCAGTTCTTC,CSVEGVAQGYNEQFF
TRBV6-1,TRBD2,TRBJ2-5,once,TGTGCCAGCAGTGAGACTAGCGGGAGGTCTGGGGAGACCCAGTACTTC,CASSETSGRSGETQYF
TRBV6-2/TRBV6-3,TRBD1,TRBJ1-6,few,TGTGCCAGCAGTCAGGCGGACAGGGTGGGCTCACCCCTCCACTTT,CASSQADRVGSPLHF
TRBV7-9,-,TRBJ1-4,once,TGTGCCAGCAGCCGACTCGGGGGATTGTCTAATGAAAAACTGTTTTTT,CASSRLGGLSNEKLFF
TRBV10-3,TRBD1,TRBJ2-7,-,TGTGCCACGGCCGGACAGGGCTCCTACGAGCAGTACTTC,CATAGQGSYEQYF
TRBV7-9,TRBD1,TRBJ1-2,-,TGTGCCAGCAGTTCTTACAGGGGTGGCTACACCTTC,CASSSYRGGYTF
TRBV4-3,-,TRBJ1-6,-,TGCGCCAGCAGCCAAGATGAGAATTCACCCCTCCACTTT,CASSQDENSPLHF
TRBV11-2,-,TRBJ2-7,-,TGTGCCAGCAGCTTAACAGTCTCCTACGAGCAGTACTTC,CASSLTVSYEQYF
TRBV19,TRBD1,TRBJ1-1,-,TGTGCCAGTAGTGTGACAGGGGTGGACACTGAAGCTTTCTTT,CASSVTGVDTEAFF
TRBV4-2,TRBD2,TRBJ2-1,-,TGTGCCAGCAGCCAAGATCCCAGCGGGGGGGCAAATGAGCAGTTCTTC,CASSQDPSGGANEQFF
TRBV6-5,TRBD1,TRBJ2-1,few,TGTGCCAGCATCCTACAGGGGTTCGGGGATGAGCAGTTCTTC,CASILQGFGDEQFF
TRBV2,TRBD2,TRBJ2-2,-,TGTGCCAGCAAGCGGGGACTAGCGGGCCCGAACACCGGGGAGCTGTTTTTT,CASKRGLAGPNTGELFF
TRBV6-2/TRBV6-3,-,TRBJ2-1,-,TGTGCCAGCAGTTACTCGTCTTCCTCCTACAATGAGCAGTTCTTC,CASSYSSSSYNEQFF
TRBV28,-,TRBJ1-2,-,TGTGCCAGCAGTTTGCCGGACTATGGCTACACCTTC,CASSLPDYGYTF
TRBV24-1,TRBD1,TRBJ1-1,-,TGTGCCACCAGTGACTTTGGACAGGGAAACACTGAAGCTTTCTTT,CATSDFGQGNTEAFF